This is a list of T cell receptor beta chains from one sample in a study of T-cell memory formation after mild COVID-19. TCRdb redid the calling of the 5' RACE reads with MiXCR, one entry per CDR3 protein. This repertoire shows some 290,000 distinct CDR3 sequences, around 16% found once; its top ten account for approximately 23%. Sequences were obtained from PBMCs or a T cell subset sorted from them (not recorded which). These receptors all stem from a man aged 18 to 35 who had mild COVID-19 (a few samples of this study predate the infection). Cell type and time point are not known. CDR3s include the opening cysteine and the closing phenylalanine or tryptophan. The D gene is left open where the match is weak. Where a row states a size, it is once, few, many or the class of an expanded clone; other rows omit it.

>16|TRBV21-1|TRBJ2-4|-|-
CASSTHRGLAKNIQYF
TGTGCCAGCAGCACCCACAGGGGACTAGCCAAAAACATTCAGTACTTC
>20|TRBV7-2|TRBJ2-1|-|-
CASSPGRVSPRPGPDNEQFF
TGTGCCAGCAGCCCAGGCCGTGTCAGCCCTAGACCGGGACCAGACAATGAGCAGTTCTTC
>12|TRBV20-1|TRBJ1-5|-|-
CSASNPNQPQHF
TGCAGTGCTTCGAACCCCAATCAGCCCCAGCATTTT
>16|TRBV10-3|TRBJ2-6|-|many
CAISGEGISGANVLTF
TGTGCCATCAGTGGGGAAGGAATCTCTGGGGCCAACGTCCTGACTTTC
>15|TRBV7-2|TRBJ2-7|-|few
CASSLGGAWRVEQYF
TGTGCCAGCAGCTTAGGAGGTGCGTGGAGGGTCGAGCAGTACTTC
>14|TRBV11-1|TRBJ2-5|TRBD1|many
CASSRDRGSETQYF
TGTGCCAGCAGCCGGGACAGGGGTTCTGAGACCCAGTACTTC
>13|TRBV12-3/TRBV12-4|TRBJ2-1|-|-
CASSSPGGNEQFF
TGTGCCAGCAGCTCGCCGGGTGGGAATGAGCAGTTCTTC
>18|TRBV4-3|TRBJ2-3|TRBD2|few
CASSQDQPSGGAGDTQYF
TGCGCCAGCAGCCAAGATCAGCCTAGCGGGGGGGCCGGCGATACGCAGTATTTT
>14|TRBV12-3/TRBV12-4|TRBJ1-4|-|few
CASSPWAFREKLFF
TGTGCCAGCAGCCCTTGGGCCTTCAGGGAAAAACTGTTTTTT
>15|TRBV20-1|TRBJ2-2|TRBD1|few
CSATGTGGNTGELFF
TGCAGTGCTACTGGGACAGGGGGTAACACCGGGGAGCTGTTTTTT
>15|TRBV11-3|TRBJ2-5|-|-
CASSLGASRGETQYF
TGTGCCAGCAGCTTAGGAGCGTCCCGTGGGGAGACCCAGTACTTC
>14|TRBV6-1|TRBJ1-5|TRBD1|-
CASSDRGLNQPQHF
TGTGCCAGCAGTGACAGGGGGCTCAATCAGCCCCAGCATTTT
>15|TRBV6-2/TRBV6-3|TRBJ1-2|-|-
CASSPRGGRLYGYTF
TGTGCCAGCAGCCCCCGGGGAGGTAGACTCTATGGCTACACCTTC
>13|TRBV7-2|TRBJ1-1|-|-
CASSLGQRTEAFF
TGTGCCAGCAGCTTAGGGCAGCGGACTGAAGCTTTCTTT
>13|TRBV7-8|TRBJ2-2|TRBD1|-
CASSRGPTGELFF
TGTGCCAGCAGCAGGGGGCCCACCGGGGAGCTGTTTTTT
>14|TRBV5-1|TRBJ2-1|TRBD2|few
CASSYGGEDNEQFF
TGCGCCAGCAGCTACGGGGGGGAGGACAATGAGCAGTTCTTC
>12|TRBV7-3|TRBJ1-2|-|few
CASSDGGRGYTF
TGTGCCAGCTCGGACGGGGGCCGTGGCTACACCTTC
>11|TRBV4-2|TRBJ1-1|-|-
CASSRFPEAFF
TGTGCCAGCAGCAGATTCCCTGAAGCTTTCTTT
>16|TRBV12-3/TRBV12-4|TRBJ2-3|TRBD2|-
CASPADSSGGIDTQYF
TGTGCCAGCCCCGCGGATAGTAGCGGGGGAATAGATACGCAGTATTTT
>14|TRBV5-6|TRBJ2-5|TRBD1|-
CASSLGQGVETQYF
TGTGCCAGCAGCTTGGGGCAGGGGGTCGAGACCCAGTACTTC
>15|TRBV29-1|TRBJ2-1|TRBD1|-
CSVEDPDRGYNEQFF
TGCAGCGTTGAAGATCCGGACAGGGGTTACAATGAGCAGTTCTTC
>13|TRBV7-6|TRBJ1-2|-|-
CASSLGGGQGYTF
TGTGCCAGCAGCTTAGGAGGGGGTCAGGGCTACACCTTC
>12|TRBV30|TRBJ2-5|-|-
CAWRREVETQYF
TGTGCCTGGAGGCGGGAAGTAGAGACCCAGTACTTC
>16|TRBV7-6|TRBJ2-2|-|-
CASSLAPRRYTGELFF
TGTGCCAGCAGCTTAGCGCCACGAAGGTACACCGGGGAGCTGTTTTTT
>15|TRBV14|TRBJ2-1|TRBD2|-
CASSKRGLLYNEQFF
TGTGCCAGCAGCAAAAGGGGACTACTTTACAATGAGCAGTTCTTC
>12|TRBV14|TRBJ2-3|-|-
CASSSAGDTQYF
TGTGCCAGCAGCTCTGCGGGGGATACGCAGTATTTT
>15|TRBV19|TRBJ1-1|-|few
CASSIVPGARTEAFF
TGTGCCAGTAGTATAGTCCCCGGGGCCCGGACTGAAGCTTTCTTT
>14|TRBV11-2|TRBJ1-2|TRBD1|-
CASSLEAGGYGYTF
TGTGCCAGCAGCTTAGAGGCAGGGGGCTATGGCTACACCTTC
>14|TRBV9|TRBJ2-7|TRBD1|-
CASSVGRTGYEQYF
TGTGCCAGCAGCGTAGGGAGGACAGGCTACGAGCAGTACTTC
>14|TRBV5-6|TRBJ1-2|-|-
CASSLAGVERGYTF
TGTGCCAGCAGCTTGGCAGGGGTGGAGCGTGGCTACACCTTC
>11|TRBV6-2/TRBV6-3|TRBJ1-1|-|-
CACRGGTEAFF
TGTGCCTGTAGGGGGGGAACTGAAGCTTTCTTT
>13|TRBV7-2|TRBJ1-1|-|-
CASRRSNGLEAFF
TGTGCCAGCAGGAGGAGTAACGGCCTTGAAGCTTTCTTT
>13|TRBV5-6|TRBJ2-1|-|-
CASRQTAGDEQFF
TGTGCCAGCCGTCAGACGGCAGGGGATGAGCAGTTCTTC
>14|TRBV29-1|TRBJ1-4|TRBD1|-
CSVGEGTANEKLFF
TGCAGCGTTGGGGAGGGGACAGCTAATGAAAAACTGTTTTTT
>16|TRBV4-1|TRBJ2-1|-|few
CASSQSRGSIPNEQFF
TGCGCCAGCAGCCAGTCCAGGGGTTCGATCCCGAATGAGCAGTTCTTC
>17|TRBV5-1|TRBJ2-7|TRBD1|-
CASSLYDREVTLYEQYF
TGCGCCAGCAGCTTATACGACAGGGAAGTCACCCTCTACGAGCAGTACTTC
>16|TRBV11-3|TRBJ2-2|TRBD1|few
CASSPEDRGRIGELFF
TGTGCCAGCAGCCCAGAGGACAGGGGGCGGATCGGGGAGCTGTTTTTT
>14|TRBV7-3|TRBJ2-7|-|-
CASSLRRWLNEQYF
TGTGCCAGCAGCTTGAGAAGGTGGCTCAACGAGCAGTACTTC
>16|TRBV24-1|TRBJ2-3|TRBD2|-
CATSDLAGGTTDTQYF
TGTGCCACCAGTGACCTTGCGGGGGGCACCACAGATACGCAGTATTTT
>17|TRBV7-9|TRBJ1-6|-|few
CASSGRDTGLGGSPLHF
TGTGCCAGCAGCGGGCGGGACACCGGACTCGGTGGTTCACCCCTCCACTTT
>13|TRBV7-2|TRBJ2-5|-|-
CASRLRAQETQYF
TGTGCCAGCAGACTGAGGGCCCAAGAGACCCAGTACTTC
>15|TRBV20-1|TRBJ1-5|-|few
CSAPRTGIRNQPQHF
TGCAGTGCACCCCGAACGGGGATCCGCAATCAGCCCCAGCATTTT
>15|TRBV29-1|TRBJ1-3|TRBD1|few
CSVEKPGQGRNTIYF
TGCAGCGTTGAGAAACCGGGACAGGGGAGAAACACCATATATTTT